These 11 T cell receptor beta chains originate from one sample sequenced in a study of cytomegalovirus exposure and HLA in healthy donors. PCR involved 60 Vbeta and 13 Jbeta primers. Clones were sequenced by immunoSEQ multiplex PCR, and TCRdb holds only the in-frame ones, with some missing. The table has fewer than 200,000 clones, 65% to 85% seen once. Sequenced sample: PBMCs. Receptor source: a woman between 50 and 59 years old in good health and CMV-seropositive.

This clone was observed a few times. The V and J genes are TRBV2 and TRBJ2-2; TRBD2 might be the D (6 bases). The V gene's germline CDR1 is SNHLY and CDR2 FYNNEI. This CDR3 contains 14 residues. The V gene lost 3 bases and the J gene lost 3 bases, with 8 bases spanning the gap. CDR3 loop: CASSEWGDTGELFF. As DNA, the CDR3 is TGTGCCAGCAGTGAGTGGGGGGACACCGGGGAGCTGTTTTTT. Looking up the rest from reference TRBV2 and TRBJ2-2 gives the full variable domain: EPEVTQTPSHQVTQMGQEVILRCVPISNHLYFYWYRQILGQKVEFLVSFYNNEISEKSEIFDDQFSVERPDGSNFTLKIRSTKLEDSAMYFCASSEWGDTGELFFGEGSRLTVL.

There are a few counts of this clone. This chain joins TRBV4-3 and TRBJ2-1; the match to TRBD2 covers 7 bases. The germline V gene has CDR1 LGHNA and CDR2 YSLEER. Germline trimming cut 4 bases from V and 2 bases from J; bases unmatched to any gene: 8. This CDR3 region has 16 residues. The CDR3 nucleotides read TGCGCCAGCAGCCCCGGGGGAGGGCCCACCTACAATGAGCAGTTCTTC. Protein: CASSPGGGPTYNEQFF.

V is TRBV19 and J is TRBJ2-5, with 7 bases matching TRBD1. The J call may be wrong; the DNA end is better matched by TRBJ2-7. CDR1 and CDR2 from the germline V gene are LNHDA and SQIVND (reference sequence). The CDR3 sequence is 16 residues long. The CDR3 DNA sequence: TGTGCCAGTAGTCCATTTTCAGACAGGGCCTCCTACGAGCAGTACTTC. It translates to CASSPFSDRASYEQYF.

The chain carries TRBV4-3 and TRBJ1-1; D might be TRBD1 (6 bases). Germline V lookup: CDR1 LGHNA, CDR2 YSLEER. This CDR3 has 14 amino acids. Trimming shortened V by 5 bases and J by 1 base, and 11 bases separated the two germline ends. This CDR3 reads CASSTGLENTEAFF. In nucleotides, the CDR3 is TGCGCCAGCAGCACAGGGTTGGAGAACACTGAAGCTTTCTTT.

V gene TRBV10-3 combines with J gene TRBJ2-7, with a weak D call TRBD1 (6 bases). This CDR3 spans 13 amino acids. Germline CDR1 reads ENHRY; CDR2 reads SYGVKD. Deletions cut 10 bases from V and 4 bases from J, with 17 bases between. CDR3 bases: TGTGCCACCATACCCGAGAGGGGGTACGAGCAGTACTTC. Its translation: CATIPERGYEQYF.

The chain couples TRBV5-4 to TRBJ2-5, with TRBD2 matching over 10 bases. Trimming cost V 1 base and J 5 bases; bases outside gene matches: 8. Per germline, CDR1 SGHNT and CDR2 YYREEE (reference sequence). The CDR3 is 16 amino acids. CDR3 coding DNA: TGTGCCAGCAGCTTGATCCAGCGGGGGGGCCAGGAGACCCAGTACTTC. It specifies CASSLIQRGGQETQYF.

This chain joins TRBV5-1 and TRBJ2-1, with 11 positions matching TRBD1. Per the germline V gene, CDR1 is SGHRS and CDR2 is YFSETQ. This CDR3 has 14 amino acids. The J segment lost 11 bases and the V segment lost 0 bases, leaving 4 bases of the junction unmatched. CDR3 nucleotides: TGCGCCAGCAGCTTGGGGGGACAGGGGGTAAAGCAGTTCTTC. Translation gives CASSLGGQGVKQFF.

The V and J genes are TRBV5-1 and TRBJ2-1, with D perhaps matching TRBD2 (6 bases). Germline V gene lookup returns CDR1 SGHRS and CDR2 YFSETQ. V was pared by 4 bases and J by 9 bases, with 14 bases between. The CDR3 is 13 residues long. CDR3 bases: TGCGCCAGCAGCCCAAGACTAGAAAGTGAGCAGTTCTTC. Its translation: CASSPRLESEQFF.

CDR3 amino acids: CASSVDGTENTGELFF. In DNA, the CDR3 is TGTGCCAGCAGCGTGGACGGGACAGAGAACACCGGGGAGCTGTTTTTT. This chain uses TRBV7-8 with TRBJ2-2, with 7 nucleotides matching TRBD1. The germline gives CDR1 SGHVS, CDR2 FQNEAQ. This CDR3 region has 16 residues. V lost 5 bases to trimming and J lost 1 base; unmatched junction nucleotides: 7. Looking up the rest from reference TRBV7-8 and TRBJ2-2 gives the full variable domain: GAGVSQSPRYKVAKRGQDVALRCDPISGHVSLFWYQQALGQGPEFLTYFQNEAQLDKSGLPSDRFFAERPEGSVSTLKIQRTQQEDSAVYLCASSVDGTENTGELFFGEGSRLTVL.

This clone has only a few counts. The V gene is TRBV21-1, the J gene TRBJ2-1; no DNA check was done on the table's D call, TRBD2. TRBV21-1 is listed as a pseudogene. The CDR3 extends over 15 amino acids. In nucleotides, the CDR3 is TGTGCCAGCAGCAAAGGGCCTAGCGGAGGGGGTGAGCAGTTCTTC. Translated: CASSKGPSGGGEQFF.

The chain couples TRBV5-1 to TRBJ2-2, with unresolved D. Germline V gives CDR1 SGHRS, CDR2 YFSETQ. This CDR3 is 15 amino acids long. V gave up 2 bases and J gave up 2 bases, with 10 bases separating them. CDR3 sequence (DNA): TGCGCCAGCAGCTTAAACAACCTCAACACCGGGGAGCTGTTTTTT. It codes for CASSLNNLNTGELFF.